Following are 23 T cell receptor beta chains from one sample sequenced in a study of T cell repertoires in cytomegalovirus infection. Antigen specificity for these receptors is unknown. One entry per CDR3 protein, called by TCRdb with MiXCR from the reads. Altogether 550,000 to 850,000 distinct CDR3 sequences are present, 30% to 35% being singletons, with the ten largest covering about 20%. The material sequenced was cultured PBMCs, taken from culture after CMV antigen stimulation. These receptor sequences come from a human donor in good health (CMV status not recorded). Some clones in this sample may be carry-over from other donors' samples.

The CDR3 region is CASTPTGYNEQFF. In DNA form, the CDR3 reads TGTGCCAGCACCCCGACTGGGTACAATGAGCAGTTCTTC. The rearrangement uses TRBV28 and TRBJ2-1, with D uncertain. The V gene lost 7 bases and the J gene lost 4 bases, with 11 bases spanning the gap. In germline, CDR1 is MDHEN, CDR2 SYDVKM. The CDR3 loop spans 13 amino acids. Supplemented by reference TRBV28 and TRBJ2-1, the full variable domain reads DVKVTQSSRYLVKRTGEKVFLECVQDMDHENMFWYRQDPGLGLRLIYFSYDVKMKEKGDIPEGYSVSREKKERFSLILESASTNQTSMYLCASTPTGYNEQFFGPGTRLTVL.

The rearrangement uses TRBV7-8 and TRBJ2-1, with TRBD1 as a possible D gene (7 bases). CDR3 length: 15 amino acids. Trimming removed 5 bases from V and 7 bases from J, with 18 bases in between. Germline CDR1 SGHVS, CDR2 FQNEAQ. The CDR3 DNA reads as TGTGCCAGCAGCCCCCTGGAGGGGGCATTAAATGAGCAGTTCTTC. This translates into CASSPLEGALNEQFF.

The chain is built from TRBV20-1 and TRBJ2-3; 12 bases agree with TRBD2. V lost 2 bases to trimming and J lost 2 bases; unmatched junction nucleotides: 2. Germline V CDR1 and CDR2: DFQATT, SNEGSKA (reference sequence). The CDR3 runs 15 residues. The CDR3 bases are TGCAGTGCTAGACTAGCGGGGGGGGACACAGATACGCAGTATTTT. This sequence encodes CSARLAGGDTDTQYF.

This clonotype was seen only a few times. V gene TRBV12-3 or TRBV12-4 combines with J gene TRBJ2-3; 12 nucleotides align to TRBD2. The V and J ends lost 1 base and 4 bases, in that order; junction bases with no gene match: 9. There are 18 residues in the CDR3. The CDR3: CASSLDAALAGGPDTQYF. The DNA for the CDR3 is TGTGCCAGCAGTTTAGACGCAGCCCTAGCGGGGGGGCCAGATACGCAGTATTTT.

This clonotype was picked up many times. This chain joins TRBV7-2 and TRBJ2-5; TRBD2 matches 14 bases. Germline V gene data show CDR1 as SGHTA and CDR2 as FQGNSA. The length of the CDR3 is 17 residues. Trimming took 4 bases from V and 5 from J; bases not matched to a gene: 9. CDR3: CASSSPGLAGVVETQYF. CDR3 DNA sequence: TGTGCCAGCAGCTCTCCGGGACTAGCGGGAGTTGTGGAGACCCAGTACTTC.

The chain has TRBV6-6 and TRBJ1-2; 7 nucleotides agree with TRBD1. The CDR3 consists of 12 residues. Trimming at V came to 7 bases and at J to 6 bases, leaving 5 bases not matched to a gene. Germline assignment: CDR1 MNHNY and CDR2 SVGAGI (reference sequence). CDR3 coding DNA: TGTGCCAGCAACCAACAGGGGAATGGCTACACCTTC. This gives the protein CASNQQGNGYTF.

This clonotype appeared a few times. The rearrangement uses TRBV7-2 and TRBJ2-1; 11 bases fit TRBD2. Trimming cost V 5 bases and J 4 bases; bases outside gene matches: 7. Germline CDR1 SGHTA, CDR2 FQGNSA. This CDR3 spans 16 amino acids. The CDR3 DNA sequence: TGTGCCAGCAGCCTCGAGAGACTAGCGGGGTACAATGAGCAGTTCTTC. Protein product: CASSLERLAGYNEQFF.

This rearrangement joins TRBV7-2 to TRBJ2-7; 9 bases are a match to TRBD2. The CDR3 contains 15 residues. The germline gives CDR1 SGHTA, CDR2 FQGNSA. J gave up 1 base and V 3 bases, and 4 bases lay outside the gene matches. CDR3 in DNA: TGTGCCAGCAGCTTTAGCGGGAGCCTTTCCTACGAGCAGTACTTC. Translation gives CASSFSGSLSYEQYF.

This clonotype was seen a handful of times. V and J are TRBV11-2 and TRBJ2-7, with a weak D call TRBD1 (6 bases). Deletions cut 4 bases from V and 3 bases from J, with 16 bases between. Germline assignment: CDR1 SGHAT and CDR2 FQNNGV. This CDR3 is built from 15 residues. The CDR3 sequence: CASSSLGPGDYEQYF. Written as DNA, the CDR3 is TGTGCCAGCAGCTCTTTAGGGCCAGGGGACTACGAGCAGTACTTC.

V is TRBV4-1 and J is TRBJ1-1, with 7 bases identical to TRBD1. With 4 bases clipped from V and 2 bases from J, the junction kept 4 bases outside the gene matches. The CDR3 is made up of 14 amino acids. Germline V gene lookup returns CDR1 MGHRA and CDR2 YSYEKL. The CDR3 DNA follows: TGCGCCAGCAGCCCATACAGGGGCAACACTGAAGCTTTCTTT. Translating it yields CASSPYRGNTEAFF.

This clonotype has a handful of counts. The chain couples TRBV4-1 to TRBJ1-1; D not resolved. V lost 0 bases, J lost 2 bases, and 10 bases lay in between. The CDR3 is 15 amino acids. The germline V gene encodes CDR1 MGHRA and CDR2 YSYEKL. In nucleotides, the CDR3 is TGCGCCAGCAGCCAAGAAGGGTCGCTCAACACTGAAGCTTTCTTT. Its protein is CASSQEGSLNTEAFF.

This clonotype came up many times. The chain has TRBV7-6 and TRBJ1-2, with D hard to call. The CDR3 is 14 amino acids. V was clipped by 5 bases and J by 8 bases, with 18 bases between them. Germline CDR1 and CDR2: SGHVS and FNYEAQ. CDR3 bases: TGTGCCAGCAGCCCAGTATCTGGCTCGTCGGGCTACACCTTC. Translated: CASSPVSGSSGYTF.

The CDR3 DNA sequence: TGCAGTGCTAGAGATCGGCAGGGATACTACGAGCAGTACTTC. It codes for CSARDRQGYYEQYF. This chain links TRBV20-1 with TRBJ2-7; a possible D gene is TRBD1 (5 bases). Germline CDR1 and CDR2: DFQATT and SNEGSKA (reference sequence). The CDR3 covers 14 residues. The V and J ends lost 0 bases and 3 bases respectively, with 12 bases between them.

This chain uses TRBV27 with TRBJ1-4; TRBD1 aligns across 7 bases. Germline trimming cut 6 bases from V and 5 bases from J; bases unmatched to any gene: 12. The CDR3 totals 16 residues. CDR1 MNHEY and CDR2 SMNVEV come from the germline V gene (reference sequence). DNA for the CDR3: TGTGCCAGCAGCCAAAATCCCGACAGGGTGAATGAAAAACTGTTTTTT. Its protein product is CASSQNPDRVNEKLFF.

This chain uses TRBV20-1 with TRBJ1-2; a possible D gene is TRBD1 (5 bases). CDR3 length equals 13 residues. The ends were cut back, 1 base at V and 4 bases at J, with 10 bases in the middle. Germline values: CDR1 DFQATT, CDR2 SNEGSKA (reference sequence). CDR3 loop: CSARGQTPYGYTF. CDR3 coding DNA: TGCAGTGCTAGAGGACAGACCCCCTATGGCTACACCTTC.

CDR3: CASSDPAGVGETQYF. For the CDR3, the DNA is TGTGCCAGCAGTGACCCGGCGGGAGTAGGAGAGACCCAGTACTTC. The chain recombines TRBV6-5 with TRBJ2-5; the match to TRBD2 covers 7 bases. Per the germline V gene, CDR1 is MNHEY and CDR2 is SVGAGI. V shed 5 bases, J shed 4 bases, and the junction held 10 bases outside the gene matches. There are 15 residues in the CDR3.

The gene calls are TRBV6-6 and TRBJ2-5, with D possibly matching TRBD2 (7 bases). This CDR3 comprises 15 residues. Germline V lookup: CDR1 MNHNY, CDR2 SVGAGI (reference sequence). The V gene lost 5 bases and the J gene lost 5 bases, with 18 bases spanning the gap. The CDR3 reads CASSDRGAPGETQYF. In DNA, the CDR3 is TGTGCCAGCAGTGATCGGGGGGCCCCCGGGGAGACCCAGTACTTC.

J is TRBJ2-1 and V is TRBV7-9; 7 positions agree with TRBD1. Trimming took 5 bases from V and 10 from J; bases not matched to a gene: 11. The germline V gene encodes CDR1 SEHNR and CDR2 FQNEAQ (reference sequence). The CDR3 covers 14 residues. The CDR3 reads CASSIKGTASEQFF. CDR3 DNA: TGTGCCAGCAGCATAAAAGGGACAGCCAGCGAGCAGTTCTTC.

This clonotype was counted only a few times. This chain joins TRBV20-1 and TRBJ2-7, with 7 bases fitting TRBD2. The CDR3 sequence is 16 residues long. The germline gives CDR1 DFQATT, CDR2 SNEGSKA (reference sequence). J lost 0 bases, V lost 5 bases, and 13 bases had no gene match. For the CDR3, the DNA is TGCAGTGCTCCCCGACCTGGCGGGAGAGGCTCCTACGAGCAGTACTTC. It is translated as CSAPRPGGRGSYEQYF.

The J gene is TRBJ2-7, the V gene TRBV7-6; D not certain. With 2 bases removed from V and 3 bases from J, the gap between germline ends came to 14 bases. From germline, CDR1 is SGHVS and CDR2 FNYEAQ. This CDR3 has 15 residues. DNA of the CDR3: TGTGCCAGCAGCTTAACGTTCGGGCCCTACTACGAGCAGTACTTC. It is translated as CASSLTFGPYYEQYF.

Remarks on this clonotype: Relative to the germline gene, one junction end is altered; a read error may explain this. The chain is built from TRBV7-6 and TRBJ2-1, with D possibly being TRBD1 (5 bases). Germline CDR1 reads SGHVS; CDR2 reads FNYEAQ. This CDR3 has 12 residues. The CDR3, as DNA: TGTGTCAGCAGCAGGGATGCCGGTGAGCAGTTCTTC. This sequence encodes CVSSRDAGEQFF. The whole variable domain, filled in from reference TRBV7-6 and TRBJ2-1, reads GAGVSQSPRYKVTKRGQDVALRCDPISGHVSLYWYRQALGQGPEFLTYFNYEAQQDKSGLPNDRFSAERPEGSISTLTIQRTEQRDSAMYRCVSSRDAGEQFFGPGTRLTVL.

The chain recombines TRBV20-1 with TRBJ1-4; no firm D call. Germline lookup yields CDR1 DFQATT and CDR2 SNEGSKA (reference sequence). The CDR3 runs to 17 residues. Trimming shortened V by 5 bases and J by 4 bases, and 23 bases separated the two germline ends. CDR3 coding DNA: TGCAGTGCTCTATCGATGGCCCGGGATTGGTATAATGAAAAACTGTTTTTT. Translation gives CSALSMARDWYNEKLFF.

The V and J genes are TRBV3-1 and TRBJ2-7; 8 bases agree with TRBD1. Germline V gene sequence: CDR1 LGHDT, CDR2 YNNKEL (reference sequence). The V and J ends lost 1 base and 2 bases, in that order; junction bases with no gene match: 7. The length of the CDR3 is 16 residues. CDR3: CASSQGTGFGTYEQYF. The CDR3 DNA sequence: TGTGCCAGCAGCCAAGGGACAGGGTTCGGTACCTACGAGCAGTACTTC.